This TCR beta chain was documented in a study of cytotoxic CD8 clonotypes in ibrutinib-treated CLL. Study-wide findings and caveats: Clonality was higher at baseline than in age-matched healthy donors and tracked circulating CD8+ T-cell counts.

TCRdb's table, derived via immunoSEQ multiplex PCR, lists solely in-frame clones and lacks some. The sample lists about 300,000 clones; 67% were seen once. This clone occurred a few times. The antigen remains unidentified. The germline V gene encodes CDR1 SGHDT and CDR2 YYEEEE. The trim removed 4 bases at V and 3 bases at J, leaving 6 bases unmatched. The CDR3 is 15 amino acids. The sequence derives from a human donor with chronic lymphocytic leukemia. V gene TRBV5-6 combines with J gene TRBJ2-2, with TRBD1 matching 7 bases. The starting material was PBMCs, obtained after 36 months of ibrutinib treatment. The CDR3 spells CASSETGVHTGELFF. DNA of the CDR3: TGTGCCAGCAGCGAAACAGGGGTTCACACCGGGGAGCTGTTTTTT. The variable domain in full, with the rest retrieved from reference TRBV5-6 and TRBJ2-2, is DAGVTQSPTHLIKTRGQQVTLRCSPKSGHDTVSWYQQALGQGPQFIFQYYEEEERQRGNFPDRFSGHQFPNYSSELNVNALLLGDSALYLCASSETGVHTGELFFGEGSRLTVL.